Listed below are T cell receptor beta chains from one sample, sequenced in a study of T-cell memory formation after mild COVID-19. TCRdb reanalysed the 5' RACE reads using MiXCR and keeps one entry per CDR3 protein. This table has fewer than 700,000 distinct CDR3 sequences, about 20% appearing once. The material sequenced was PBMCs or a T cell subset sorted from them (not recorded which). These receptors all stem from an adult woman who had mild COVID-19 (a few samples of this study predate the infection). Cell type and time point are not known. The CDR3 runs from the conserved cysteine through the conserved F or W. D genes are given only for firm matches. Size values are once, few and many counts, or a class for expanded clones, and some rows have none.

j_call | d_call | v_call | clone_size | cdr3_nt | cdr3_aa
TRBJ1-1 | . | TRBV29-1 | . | TGCAGCGTTGGACAGAACGCGAACACTGAAGCTTTCTTT | CSVGQNANTEAFF
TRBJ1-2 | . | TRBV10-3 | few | TGTGCCATCAGTGCCGAGGGGCACTATGGCTACACCTTC | CAISAEGHYGYTF
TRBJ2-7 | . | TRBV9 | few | TGTGCCAGCAGCCCCGGCGGTGAGGGTACCTACGAGCAGTACTTC | CASSPGGEGTYEQYF
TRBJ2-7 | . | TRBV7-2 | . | TGTGCCAGCAGCTTATCCCCTGACTACGAGCAGTACTTC | CASSLSPDYEQYF
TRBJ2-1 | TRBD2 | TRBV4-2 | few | TGTGCCAGCAGCCAAGCGGAGCGGGGTAGGGATGAGCAGTTCTTC | CASSQAERGRDEQFF
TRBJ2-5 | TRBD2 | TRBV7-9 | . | TGTGCCAGCAGCCCAACTGGGACTAGCGGGGAGGAGACCCAGTACTTC | CASSPTGTSGEETQYF
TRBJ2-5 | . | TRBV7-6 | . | TGTGCCAGCAGCTTAGGGGCGTTCCAAGAGACCCAGTACTTC | CASSLGAFQETQYF
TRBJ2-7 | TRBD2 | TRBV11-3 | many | TGTGCCAGCAGCTACGGGACTAGCGGAGCCATCTACGAGCAGTACTTC | CASSYGTSGAIYEQYF
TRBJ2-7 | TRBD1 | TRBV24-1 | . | TGTGCCACCAGTGATGCCGGACAGGCACGGCCTTACGAGCAGTACTTC | CATSDAGQARPYEQYF
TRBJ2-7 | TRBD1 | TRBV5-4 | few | TGTGCCAGCAGCTTTAGGGACAGGGGGGCCGGAAGGCAGTACTTC | CASSFRDRGAGRQYF
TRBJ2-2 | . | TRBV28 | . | TGTGCCAGCAGTTTGGGTCCGGGACCGAGGCCCGGGGAGCTGTTTTTT | CASSLGPGPRPGELFF
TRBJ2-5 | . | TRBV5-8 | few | TGTGCCAGCAGCTTGGCCCCTGCGGGAGAGACCCAGTACTTC | CASSLAPAGETQYF
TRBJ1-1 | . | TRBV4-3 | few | TGCGCCAGCAGCCAAGATGTGGGTCACACTGAAGCTTTCTTT | CASSQDVGHTEAFF
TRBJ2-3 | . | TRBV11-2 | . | TGTGCCAGCAGCTTAGGAGGGCAAGATACGCAGTATTTT | CASSLGGQDTQYF
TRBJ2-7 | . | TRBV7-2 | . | TGTGCCAGCAGCTGGTCGGCCTCCTACGAGCAGTACTTC | CASSWSASYEQYF